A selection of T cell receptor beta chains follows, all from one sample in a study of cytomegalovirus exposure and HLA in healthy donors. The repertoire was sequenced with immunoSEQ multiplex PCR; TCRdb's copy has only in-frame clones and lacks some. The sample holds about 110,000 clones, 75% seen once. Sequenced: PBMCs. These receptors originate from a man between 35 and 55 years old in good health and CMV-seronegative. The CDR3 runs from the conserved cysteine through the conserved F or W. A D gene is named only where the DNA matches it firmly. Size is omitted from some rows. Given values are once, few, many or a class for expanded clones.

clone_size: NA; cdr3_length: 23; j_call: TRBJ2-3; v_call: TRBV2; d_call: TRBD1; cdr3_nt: TGTGCCAGCAGTGACCCACAACAGAGCGCCCATTTGGAGGCCGGGACAGGGTTGGATACGCAGTATTTT; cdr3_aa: CASSDPQQSAHLEAGTGLDTQYF
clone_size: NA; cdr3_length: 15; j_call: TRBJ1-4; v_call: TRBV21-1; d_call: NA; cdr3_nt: TGTGCCAGCAGCAAACCCGGGACAGGGGTTAAAAAACTGTTTTTT; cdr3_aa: CASSKPGTGVKKLFF
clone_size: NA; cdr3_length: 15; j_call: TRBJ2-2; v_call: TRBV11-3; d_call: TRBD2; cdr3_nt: TGTGCCAGCAGCTTAGGCGGGGGGCTTACCGGGGAGCTGTTTTTT; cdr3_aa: CASSLGGGLTGELFF
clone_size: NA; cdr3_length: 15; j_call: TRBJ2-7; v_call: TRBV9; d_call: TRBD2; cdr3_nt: TGTGCCAGCAGCGTAGTAGGTGGGGAGGGTAGCGAGCAGTACTTC; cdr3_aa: CASSVVGGEGSEQYF
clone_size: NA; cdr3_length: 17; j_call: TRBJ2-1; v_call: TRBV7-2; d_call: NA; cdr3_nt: TGTGCCAGCAGCTGGTTTTCGAGCACAGATGGTATCAATGAGCAGTTCTTC; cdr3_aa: CASSWFSSTDGINEQFF
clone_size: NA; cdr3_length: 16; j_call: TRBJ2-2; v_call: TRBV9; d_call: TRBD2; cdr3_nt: TGTGCCAGCAGCAATAGCGGGGGGGCTATGGCCGGGGAGCTGTTTTTT; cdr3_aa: CASSNSGGAMAGELFF
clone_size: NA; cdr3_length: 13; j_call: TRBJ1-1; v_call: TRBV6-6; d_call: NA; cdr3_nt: TGTGCCAGCAGTTACGGGGAGGGGGCTGAAGCTTTCTTT; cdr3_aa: CASSYGEGAEAFF
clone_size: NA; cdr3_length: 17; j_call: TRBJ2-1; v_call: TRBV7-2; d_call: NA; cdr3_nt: TGTGCCAGCAGCTTAGGGGGCGGCTTTCGCTCCTACAATGAGCAGTTCTTC; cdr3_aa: CASSLGGGFRSYNEQFF
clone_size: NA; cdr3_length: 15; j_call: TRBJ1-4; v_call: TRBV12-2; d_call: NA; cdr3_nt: TGTGCAAGTCGTTTAACGGGGGGGGAAAGTGAAAAACTGTTTTTT; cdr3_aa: CASRLTGGESEKLFF
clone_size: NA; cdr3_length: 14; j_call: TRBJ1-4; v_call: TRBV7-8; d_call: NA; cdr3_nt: TGTGCCAGCAGCTTAGTTACAGGATCTGAAAAACTGTTTTTT; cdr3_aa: CASSLVTGSEKLFF
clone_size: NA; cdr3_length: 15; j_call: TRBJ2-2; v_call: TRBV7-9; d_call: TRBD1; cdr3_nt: TGTGCCAGCAGCCTAGATACAGGGGACACCGGGGAGCTGTTTTTT; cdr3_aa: CASSLDTGDTGELFF
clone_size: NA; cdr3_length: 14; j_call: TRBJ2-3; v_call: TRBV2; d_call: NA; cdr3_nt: TGTGCCAGCAGTTGGGGGGGCGGGTCGGATACGCAGTATTTT; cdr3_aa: CASSWGGGSDTQYF
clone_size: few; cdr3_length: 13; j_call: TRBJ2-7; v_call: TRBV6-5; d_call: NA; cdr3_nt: TGTGCCAGCAGTGCGGGGACAGTATACGAGCAGTACTTC; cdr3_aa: CASSAGTVYEQYF
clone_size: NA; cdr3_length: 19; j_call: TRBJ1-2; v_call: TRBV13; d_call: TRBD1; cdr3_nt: TGTGCCAGCAGCTCAACGCGCCGGGACAGGGGTTCTCCAAACTATGGCTACACCTTC; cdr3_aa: CASSSTRRDRGSPNYGYTF
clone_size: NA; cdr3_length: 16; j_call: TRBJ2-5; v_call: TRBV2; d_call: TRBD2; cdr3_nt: TGTGCCAGCAGTCAGCGACTAGCGGGGGCGGGGGAGACCCAGTACTTC; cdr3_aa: CASSQRLAGAGETQYF
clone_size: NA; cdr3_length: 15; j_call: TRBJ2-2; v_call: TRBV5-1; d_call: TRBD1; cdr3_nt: TGCGCCAGCACAACAAGGACAGGGAACACCGGGGAGCTGTTTTTT; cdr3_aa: CASTTRTGNTGELFF
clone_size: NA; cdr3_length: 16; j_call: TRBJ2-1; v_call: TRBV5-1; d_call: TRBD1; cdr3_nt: TGCGCCAGCAGCTTTGACAGGGTCTCCTCCTACAATGAGCAGTTCTTC; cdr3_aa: CASSFDRVSSYNEQFF
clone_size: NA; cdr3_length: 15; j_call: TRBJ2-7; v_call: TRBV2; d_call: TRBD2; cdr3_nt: TGTGCCAGCAGTGAAGGGGCGGGGGGCGGCTACGAGCAGTACTTC; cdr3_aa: CASSEGAGGGYEQYF
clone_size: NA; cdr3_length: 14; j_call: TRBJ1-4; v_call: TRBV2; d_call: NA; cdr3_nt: TGTGCCAGCAGTGAAGGCGGGCAGGGGCGAAAACTGTTTTTT; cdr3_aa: CASSEGGQGRKLFF
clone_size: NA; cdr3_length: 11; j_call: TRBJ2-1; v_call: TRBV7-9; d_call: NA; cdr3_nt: TGTGCCAGCAGCTCCGGGGATGAGCAGTTCTTC; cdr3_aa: CASSSGDEQFF
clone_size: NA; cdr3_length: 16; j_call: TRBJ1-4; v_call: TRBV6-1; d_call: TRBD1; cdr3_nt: TGTGCCAGCAGTGCCAGGGGGTCTGAGGCTAATGAAAAACTGTTTTTT; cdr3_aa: CASSARGSEANEKLFF
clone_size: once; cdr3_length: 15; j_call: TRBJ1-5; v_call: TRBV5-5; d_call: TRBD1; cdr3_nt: TGTGCCAGCAGCCCGACAGGGAACAGCAATCAGCCCCAGCATTTT; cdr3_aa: CASSPTGNSNQPQHF
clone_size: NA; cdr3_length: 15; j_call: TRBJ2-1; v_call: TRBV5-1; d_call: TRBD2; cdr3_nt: TGCGCCAGCAGTCTAAGGACTAGCGGGGCCAATGAGCAGTTCTTC; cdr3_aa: CASSLRTSGANEQFF
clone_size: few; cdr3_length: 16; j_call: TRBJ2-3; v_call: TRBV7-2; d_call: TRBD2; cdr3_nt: TGTGCCAGCAGCCCCGGGACTAGCGGAAGCACAGATACGCAGTATTTT; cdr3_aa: CASSPGTSGSTDTQYF
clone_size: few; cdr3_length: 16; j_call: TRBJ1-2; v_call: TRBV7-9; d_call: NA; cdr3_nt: TGTGCCAGCAGCTCAGTAGGGGCTTACCTCGCGGGAGGCTACACCTTC; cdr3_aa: CASSSVGAYLAGGYTF
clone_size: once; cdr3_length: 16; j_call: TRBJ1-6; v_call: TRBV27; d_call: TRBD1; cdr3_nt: TGTGCCAGCAGGAATAACAGGGGGGGGTTTTGGTCACCCCTCCACTTT; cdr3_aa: CASRNNRGGFWSPLHF
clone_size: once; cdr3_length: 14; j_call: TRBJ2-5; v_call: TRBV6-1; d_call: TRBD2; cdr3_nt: TGTGCCAGCACCAACGGGGGGGCCGGAGAGACCCAGTACTTC; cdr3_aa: CASTNGGAGETQYF
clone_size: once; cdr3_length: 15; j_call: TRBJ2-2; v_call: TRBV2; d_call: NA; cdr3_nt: TGTGCCAGCAAAAGGGGCAGCGATATCACCGGGGAGCTGTTTTTT; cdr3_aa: CASKRGSDITGELFF
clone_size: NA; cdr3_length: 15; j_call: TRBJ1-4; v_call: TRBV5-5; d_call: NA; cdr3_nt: TGTGCCAGCAGCTTGTCTCTCGCTTCTGGCGAAAAACTGTTTTTT; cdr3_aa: CASSLSLASGEKLFF
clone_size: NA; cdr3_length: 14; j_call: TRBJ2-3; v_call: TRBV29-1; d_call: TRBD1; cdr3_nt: TGCAGCGTTGAGGAAGGGACAGGGCCCAGGGGGCAGTATTTT; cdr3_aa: CSVEEGTGPRGQYF
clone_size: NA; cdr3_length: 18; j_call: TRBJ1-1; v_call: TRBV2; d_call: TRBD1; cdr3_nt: TGTGCCAGTGAGTGGGGGGGACAGGGGGCTCCTCGGAGCACTGAAGCTTTCTTT; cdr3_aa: CASEWGGQGAPRSTEAFF